Listed here are 19 T cell receptor beta chains from one sample, sequenced in a study of technical replicates of blood from a few donors. Produced via immunoSEQ multiplex PCR; TCRdb's table is partial and in-frame only. The repertoire has approximately 75,000 clones, more than 80% of them found once; the top ten carry around 4%. The sample consisted of PBMCs. These receptors were collected from a human donor in good health. Some clones in this sample may be carry-over from other donors' samples.

The chain links TRBV6-1 to TRBJ2-7, with 9 bases identical to TRBD2. Germline trimming cut 6 bases from V and 4 bases from J; bases unmatched to any gene: 7. Germline values: CDR1 MNHNS, CDR2 SASEGT. The length of the CDR3 is 14 residues. CDR3 sequence: CASRIAGDLYEQYF. The CDR3 DNA follows: TGTGCCAGCAGAATAGCGGGAGACCTATACGAGCAGTACTTC.

This chain connects TRBV14 to TRBJ2-5; the D gene is possibly TRBD2 (7 bases). Germline values: CDR1 SGHDN, CDR2 FVKESK. V was shortened by 0 bases and J by 2 bases, with 16 bases between the two germline ends. The CDR3 runs to 17 residues. The CDR3 loop reads CASSQDAGGGPQETQYF. In DNA, the CDR3 is TGTGCCAGCAGCCAAGACGCGGGCGGGGGCCCTCAAGAGACCCAGTACTTC.

This clone was observed once. The chain couples TRBV6-5 to TRBJ1-2, with no clear D. Trimming took off 2 bases at V and 4 bases at J, with 8 bases between the two ends. The CDR3 is 13 amino acids. Germline V gives CDR1 MNHEY, CDR2 SVGAGI. CDR3 DNA: TGTGCCAGCAGTTACGAGGGCCGCTATGGCTACACCTTC. This codes for CASSYEGRYGYTF.

The chain combines TRBV7-2 with TRBJ1-5; D call uncertain. Germline V lookup: CDR1 SGHTA, CDR2 FQGNSA. The CDR3 has 14 residues. Trimming took off 6 bases at V and 5 bases at J, with 14 bases between the two ends. CDR3: CASSPRRGDQPQHF. CDR3 DNA: TGTGCCAGCAGTCCTCGACGGGGTGATCAGCCCCAGCATTTT.

This rearrangement joins TRBV5-4 to TRBJ1-1; TRBD1 might be the D (6 bases). The V end lost 0 bases, the J end lost 0 bases, and 9 bases lay between the germline ends. Germline-derived CDR1 and CDR2 are SGHNT and YYREEE (reference sequence). The CDR3 spans 15 residues. CDR3 bases: TGTGCCAGCAGCTTGGTAGGGACATTGAACACTGAAGCTTTCTTT. The encoded protein is CASSLVGTLNTEAFF.

The chain uses TRBV30 and TRBJ1-2; tentative D call: TRBD1 (5 bases). Germline CDR1 is GTSNPN and CDR2 is SVGIG (reference sequence). The CDR3 runs to 11 residues. The germline V and J ends were trimmed by 4 bases and 2 bases, with 5 bases remaining between them. The chain's CDR3 is CAWNRNYGYTF. CDR3 DNA sequence: TGTGCCTGGAACAGGAACTATGGCTACACCTTC.

The J gene is TRBJ2-1, the V gene TRBV4-3; 9 bases map to TRBD2. Losses at the gene ends were 1 base for V and 5 bases for J; bases not matched to a gene: 12. In germline, CDR1 is LGHNA, CDR2 YSLEER. CDR3 length: 18 amino acids. The CDR3 coding sequence is TGCGCCAGCAGCCAAGGGTTCCAACTAGCGGGCGCCCACAATGAGCAGTTCTTC. Protein product: CASSQGFQLAGAHNEQFF.

The CDR3 reads CASSEGTIPITDTQYF. The DNA for the CDR3 is TGCGCCAGCAGCGAAGGGACAATCCCGATCACAGATACGCAGTATTTT. This chain joins TRBV4-1 and TRBJ2-3, with D perhaps matching TRBD1 (6 bases). Germline CDR1 is MGHRA and CDR2 is YSYEKL. The CDR3 sequence is 16 residues long. V dropped 5 bases and J dropped 2 bases, with 17 bases sitting between them.

CDR3 coding DNA: TGTGCCAGTAGCCCGGGACAGGGGTCTAATGAAAAACTGTTTTTT. Translated, it gives CASSPGQGSNEKLFF. This sequence joins TRBV19 and TRBJ1-4, with 10 nucleotides matching TRBD1. V lost 6 bases, J lost 3 bases, and 4 bases stayed unmatched. Germline V gives CDR1 LNHDA, CDR2 SQIVND (reference sequence). This CDR3 contains 15 residues.

This clone was seen just once. The chain couples TRBV5-1 to TRBJ2-3, with TRBD1 as a possible D gene (6 bases). V gave up 4 bases and J gave up 3 bases, with 12 bases separating them. The CDR3 length is 14 residues. Germline CDR1 SGHRS, CDR2 YFSETQ. In DNA form, the CDR3 reads TGCGCCAGCAGCACCCCAGGGGAAACAGATACGCAGTATTTT. As protein: CASSTPGETDTQYF.

V and J are TRBV7-2 and TRBJ2-7, with TRBD2 matching 12 bases. Germline V lookup: CDR1 SGHTA, CDR2 FQGNSA. The junction had 5 bases not matched to a gene; V was cut back by 7 bases and J by 1 base. The CDR3 sequence is 15 residues long. Written as DNA, the CDR3 is TGTGCCAGCACCTCTGGACTAGCGGGATCCTACGAGCAGTACTTC. Translating gives CASTSGLAGSYEQYF.

This CDR3 reads CASSAQAPPGGYTF. In nucleotides, the CDR3 is TGTGCCAGCTCAGCGCAGGCCCCCCCAGGAGGCTACACCTTC. The chain combines TRBV18 with TRBJ1-2; unclear D gene. This CDR3 has 14 amino acids. Trimming left V 5 bases short and J 8 bases short, with 18 bases between. The germline V gene has CDR1 KGHSH and CDR2 LQKENI.

Notes on this clone: A much larger clone differs by one base, so this may be a read error. The CDR3 DNA reads TGTGCCAGCAGCCAAGATATTCTAGTTAGCGGGGGGTCCTACGAGCAGTACTTC. It translates to CASSQDILVSGGSYEQYF. This chain uses TRBV4-2 with TRBJ2-7, with 10 bases lining up with TRBD2. This CDR3 spans 18 amino acids. The ends lost 0 bases at V and 1 base at J; junction bases unmatched: 9. Germline CDR1 reads LGHNA; CDR2 reads YNFKEQ.

The chain employs TRBV13 and TRBJ2-3, with a weak D call TRBD2 (7 bases). Germline V gene lookup returns CDR1 PRHDT and CDR2 FYEKMQ (reference sequence). The CDR3 extends over 16 amino acids. Between the trimmed V and J ends, which lost 3 bases and 2 bases, there was a span of 15 bases. CDR3: CASSFWGGRVTDTQYF. In DNA, the CDR3 is TGTGCCAGCAGCTTTTGGGGGGGGCGGGTCACAGATACGCAGTATTTT.

The rearrangement joins TRBV7-6 to TRBJ2-7; no clear D gene. V was pared by 6 bases and J by 4 bases, with 19 bases between. Germline V gene data show CDR1 as SGHVS and CDR2 as FNYEAQ. This CDR3 region has 15 residues. The CDR3: CASSRGNLYSYEQYF. The CDR3 DNA follows: TGTGCCAGCAGTCGAGGAAATCTCTATTCTTACGAGCAGTACTTC.

V gene TRBV5-4 combines with J gene TRBJ2-7, with D possibly TRBD1 on 6 matching bases. The germline V gene encodes CDR1 SGHNT and CDR2 YYREEE (reference sequence). Trimming removed 2 bases at V and 5 bases at J, with 8 bases between. The CDR3 contains 12 residues. The chain's CDR3 is CASSFTGNEQYF. CDR3 coding DNA: TGTGCCAGCAGCTTTACAGGGAACGAGCAGTACTTC.

This chain joins TRBV2 and TRBJ2-5; D is uncertain. In germline, CDR1 is SNHLY, CDR2 FYNNEI. The CDR3 runs 11 residues. V was cut by 9 bases and J by 1 base, with 6 bases left in between. The CDR3 DNA sequence: TGTGCCAGTGGCCCCCAAGAGACCCAGTACTTC. It yields the protein CASGPQETQYF.

The rearrangement links TRBV7-2 to TRBJ2-1; TRBD2 matches at 12 bases. The CDR3 contains 17 residues. V gave up 3 bases and J gave up 7 bases; unmatched junction bases: 10. CDR1 is SGHTA and CDR2 is FQGNSA in the germline V gene. CDR3 DNA sequence: TGTGCCAGCAGCTTTTTTCGACTAGCGGGAGAGAGGAATGAGCAGTTCTTC. Its protein is CASSFFRLAGERNEQFF. Together with reference TRBV7-2 and TRBJ2-1, the CDR3 gives the full variable domain: GAGVSQSPSNKVTEKGKDVELRCDPISGHTALYWYRQSLGQGLEFLIYFQGNSAPDKSGLPSDRFSAERTGGSVSTLTIQRTQQEDSAVYLCASSFFRLAGERNEQFFGPGTRLTVL.

V usage is TRBV5-1 and J usage is TRBJ2-7; D uncertain. Trimming shortened V by 1 base and J by 5 bases, and 19 bases separated the two germline ends. The germline V gene encodes CDR1 SGHRS and CDR2 YFSETQ. The CDR3 is made up of 16 amino acids. The CDR3 loop reads CASSLRLRGSADEQYF. CDR3 bases: TGCGCCAGCAGCTTGAGATTGAGAGGAAGCGCCGACGAGCAGTACTTC. The full variable domain, with the rest looked up from reference TRBV5-1 and TRBJ2-7, is KAGVTQTPRYLIKTRGQQVTLSCSPISGHRSVSWYQQTPGQGLQFLFEYFSETQRNKGNFPGRFSGRQFSNSRSEMNVSTLELGDSALYLCASSLRLRGSADEQYFGPGTRLTVT.